This TCR beta chain derives from a study of CD8 T cells in Susac syndrome. This CDR3 spans 17 amino acids. The J segment lost 3 bases and the V segment lost 3 bases, leaving 6 bases of the junction unmatched. From germline, CDR1 is SGDLS and CDR2 YYNGEE. A quantity of about 0.45 to 1 ug RNA underwent reverse transcription using random hexamers. Each CDR3 protein gets one entry after TCRdb re-called the immunoSEQ multiplex PCR reads with MiXCR. The table records tens of thousands of distinct CDR3 sequences, 85% to 95% of them present only once. The material sequenced was CD8+ T cells from PBMCs. The V call is TRBV9, the J call TRBJ2-2; 12 positions agree with TRBD2. This sequence was found in a human donor in good health. Here the CDR3 DNA reads TGTGCCAGCAGCGACAGACTAGCGGGGGATTACACCGGGGAGCTGTTTTTT. It yields the protein CASSDRLAGDYTGELFF. Drawing the rest from reference TRBV9 and TRBJ2-2, the complete variable domain is DSGVTQTPKHLITATGQRVTLRCSPRSGDLSVYWYQQSLDQGLQFLIQYYNGEERAKGNILERFSAQQFPDLHSELNLSSLELGDSALYFCASSDRLAGDYTGELFFGEGSRLTVL.